The table lists the clone carrying this TCR beta chain with a few counts. This sample stems from a study of lung T cells in sarcoidosis with Löfgren's syndrome. TCRdb independently ran MiXCR on the reads; one entry per CDR3 protein. The top ten clones hold over 2% of a sample with fewer than 80,000 distinct CDR3 sequences, roughly 20% of them seen once. Germline assignment: CDR1 SGHNT and CDR2 YENEEA. The germline V and J ends were trimmed by 5 bases and 6 bases, with 22 bases remaining between them. This CDR3 contains 17 residues. Material: CD4+ T cells from PBMCs. The chain combines TRBV11-3 with TRBJ2-2; possibly TRBD1 for D (6 bases). The TCR comes from a human donor with sarcoidosis (Löfgren's syndrome or another form), or a control subject (not recorded which). For the CDR3, the DNA is TGTGCCAGCAGCCCTACGTTAAACAGGGAACGGGCCGGGGAGCTGTTTTTT. Translating it yields CASSPTLNRERAGELFF.